The rows below give T cell receptor beta chains drawn from one sample of a study of CD8 T cell repertoires and HIV-1 epitope variants. The antigens for these receptors are not known. Only in-frame clones appear in the TCRdb table, and some are missing; sequencing was by immunoSEQ multiplex PCR. The sample includes fewer than 7,000 clones, approximately 60% of them seen just once. Specimen: cultured CD8+ T cells derived from PBMCs. These receptors were obtained from a male donor with HIV. The CDR3 runs from the conserved cysteine through the conserved F or W.

j_call | v_call | cdr3_aa
TRBJ2-7 | TRBV28 | CASRVIAGAEEQYF
TRBJ1-1 | TRBV6-5 | CASIPGAANTEAFF
TRBJ2-1 | TRBV5-6 | CASSSRPNEQFF
TRBJ1-3 | TRBV30 | CAWPDSDGNTIYF
TRBJ1-2 | TRBV28 | CASSPTFLHERGYGYTF
TRBJ2-1 | TRBV21-1 | CASSRTGKPGLALYNSYNEQFF
TRBJ2-2 | TRBV7-3 | CASSRGTSGGTGELFF
TRBJ2-7 | TRBV5-6 | CASSLGQGNEQYF
TRBJ1-2 | TRBV19 | CASSYPGGEGGYTF
TRBJ1-2 | TRBV7-9 | CASSNWKTEYGYTF
TRBJ2-5 | TRBV5-4 | CASSLLSGDPQETQYF
TRBJ1-6 | TRBV2 | CASSEDTSPLHF
TRBJ2-7 | TRBV28 | CASSWIDSPYEQYF
TRBJ2-1 | TRBV2 | CASSGGAGDNEQFF
TRBJ1-1 | TRBV30 | CAWDRGLLNTEAFF
TRBJ2-7 | TRBV19 | CASSNRPYEQYF
TRBJ2-7 | TRBV7-6 | CASSLVAGGRQEQYF
TRBJ1-2 | TRBV5-4 | CASSLEAGWGYTF
TRBJ1-5 | TRBV5-8 | CASSLNKNRAGANQPQHF
TRBJ2-7 | TRBV10-1 | CASSESTSGDHYEQYF
TRBJ2-5 | TRBV9 | CASSVGGGTQETQYF
TRBJ2-5 | TRBV28 | CASSPLGQGKETQYF
TRBJ2-7 | TRBV21-1 | CASSKEAGLRTYEQYF
TRBJ1-2 | TRBV5-4 | CASSFRGDYGYTF
TRBJ1-1 | TRBV19 | CASSRSWDEAFF
TRBJ2-5 | TRBV14 | CASSQVRELETQYF
TRBJ2-1 | TRBV10-3 | CAIRNRENEQFF
TRBJ2-7 | TRBV27 | CASSSKGNISYEQYF
TRBJ2-7 | TRBV6-4 | CASRATSTGLGEQYF
TRBJ2-7 | TRBV5-6 | CASSRDREWYDQYF
TRBJ2-1 | TRBV30 | CAWEHPGGPGEQFF
TRBJ2-7 | TRBV5-6 | CASSIPWGQVDEQYF
TRBJ1-1 | TRBV19 | CASTVTGQATEAFF
TRBJ2-2 | TRBV7-3 | CASSPIGENTGELFF
TRBJ2-7 | TRBV7-9 | CASSLPGSYEQYF
TRBJ1-6 | TRBV9 | CASSVEDNSPLHF
TRBJ2-2 | TRBV10-1 | CASSESGQGALTGELFF
TRBJ2-7 | TRBV6-5 | CASSYRLLVGYEQYF
TRBJ2-3 | TRBV5-1 | CASSAGTTGADTQYF
TRBJ2-7 | TRBV7-9 | CASSLLGAANYEQYF
TRBJ2-1 | TRBV27 | CASSLLGVEQFF
TRBJ1-1 | TRBV11-3 | CASSLEVNTEAFF
TRBJ2-2 | TRBV27 | CASSLQGSGELFF
TRBJ2-7 | TRBV19 | CASQQGAGEQYF
TRBJ2-7 | TRBV11-3 | CASSLGAGTGVFEQYF
TRBJ2-1 | TRBV10-3 | CAISQTGDNEQFF
TRBJ1-1 | TRBV19 | CASKVGAHVNTEAFF
TRBJ2-3 | TRBV15 | CATSKFRRTTGTDTQYF
TRBJ2-3 | TRBV5-8 | CASSSGTGGTDTQYF
TRBJ1-6 | TRBV5-1 | CASSLEQSSYNSPLHF
TRBJ1-1 | TRBV6-5 | CASSPEIDAEAFF
TRBJ2-2 | TRBV29-1 | CSVEGENTGELFF
TRBJ2-2 | TRBV28 | CASSLALLGGTGELFF
TRBJ2-1 | TRBV7-2 | CASSLVGLSYNEQFF
TRBJ2-3 | TRBV12-5 | CASGLQTGEVLGTDTQYF
TRBJ2-7 | TRBV27 | CASSPPGGASYEQYF
TRBJ2-1 | TRBV19 | CATDAGGPRSYNEQFF